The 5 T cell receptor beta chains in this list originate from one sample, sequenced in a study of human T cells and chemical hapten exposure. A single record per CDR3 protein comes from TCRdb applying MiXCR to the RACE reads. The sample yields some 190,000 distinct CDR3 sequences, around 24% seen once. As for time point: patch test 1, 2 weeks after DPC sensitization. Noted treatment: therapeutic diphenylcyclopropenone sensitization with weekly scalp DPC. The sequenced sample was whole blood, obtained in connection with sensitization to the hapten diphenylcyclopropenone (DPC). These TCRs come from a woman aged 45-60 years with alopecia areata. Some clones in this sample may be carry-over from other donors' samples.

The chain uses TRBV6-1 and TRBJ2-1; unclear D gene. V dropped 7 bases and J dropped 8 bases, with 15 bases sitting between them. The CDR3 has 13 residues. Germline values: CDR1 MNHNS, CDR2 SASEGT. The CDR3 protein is CASTDQRMDEQFF. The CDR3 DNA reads TGTGCCAGCACGGATCAGCGAATGGATGAGCAGTTCTTC.

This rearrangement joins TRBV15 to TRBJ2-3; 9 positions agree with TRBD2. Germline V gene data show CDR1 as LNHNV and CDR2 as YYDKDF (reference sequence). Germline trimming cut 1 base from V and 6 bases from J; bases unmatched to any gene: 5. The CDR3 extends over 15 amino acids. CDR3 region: CATSRVAGGTDTQYF. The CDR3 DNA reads TGTGCCACCAGCAGAGTGGCGGGAGGGACGGATACGCAGTATTTT.

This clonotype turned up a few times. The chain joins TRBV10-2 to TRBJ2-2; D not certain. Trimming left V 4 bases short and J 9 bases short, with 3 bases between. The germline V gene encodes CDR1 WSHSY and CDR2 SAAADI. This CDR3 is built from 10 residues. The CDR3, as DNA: TGCGCCAGCAGTGGCAGGGAGCTGTTTTTT. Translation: CASSGRELFF.

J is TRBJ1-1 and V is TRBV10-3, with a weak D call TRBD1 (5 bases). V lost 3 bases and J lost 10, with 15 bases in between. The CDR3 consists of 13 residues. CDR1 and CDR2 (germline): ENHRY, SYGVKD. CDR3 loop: CAISEPGDRVAFF. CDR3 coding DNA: TGTGCCATCAGTGAACCGGGGGATAGGGTAGCTTTCTTT.

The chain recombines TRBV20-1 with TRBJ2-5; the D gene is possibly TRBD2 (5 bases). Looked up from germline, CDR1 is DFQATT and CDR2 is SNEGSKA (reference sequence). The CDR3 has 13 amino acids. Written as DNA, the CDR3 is TGCAGCCCTAGCACACTTCTGCGGGAGACCCAGTACTTC. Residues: CSPSTLLRETQYF.